The 25 T cell receptor beta chains listed next were all sequenced from one sample in a study of breast tumors, draining lymph nodes, adjacent tissues. TCRdb processed the multiplex PCR reads anew with MiXCR; each CDR3 protein has one entry. The sample shows more than 10,000 distinct CDR3 sequences, around 70% of them seen only once. The source material was tumor-adjacent breast tissue. The receptors shown here come from a female donor with breast cancer. Some clones in this sample may be carry-over from other donors' samples.

In its sample, this clonotype was seen a few times. This chain joins TRBV30 and TRBJ2-1; tentative D call: TRBD2 (5 bases). Per the germline V gene, CDR1 is GTSNPN and CDR2 is SVGIG (reference sequence). The CDR3 loop spans 12 amino acids. V was shortened by 1 base and J by 6 bases, with 7 bases between the two germline ends. The CDR3, as DNA: TGTGCCTGGAGTGATCGGGGCAATGAGCAGTTCTTC. It yields the protein CAWSDRGNEQFF.

This clonotype was seen once. This sequence joins TRBV14 and TRBJ1-6, with 8 bases lining up with TRBD1. CDR3 length: 15 amino acids. Germline lookup yields CDR1 SGHDN and CDR2 FVKESK. V dropped 3 bases and J dropped 5; count of bases not matched to a gene: 3. Here the CDR3 DNA reads TGTGCCAGCAGCCACCGGGACAGGCATAATTCACCCCTCCACTTT. Its protein is CASSHRDRHNSPLHF.

The chain combines TRBV28 with TRBJ2-7, with D tentatively TRBD1 (6 bases). V lost 4 bases to trimming and J lost 5 bases, with 12 bases between them. CDR1 MDHEN and CDR2 SYDVKM come from the germline V gene. The CDR3 contains 13 residues. The CDR3 reads CASSYRVDDEQYF. CDR3 in DNA: TGTGCCAGCAGTTACAGGGTGGACGACGAGCAGTACTTC.

This chain links TRBV5-1 with TRBJ1-1; 9 bases are a match to TRBD1. Trimming removed 3 bases from V and 4 bases from J; junction bases left unmatched: 7. The CDR3 extends over 15 amino acids. The germline V gene has CDR1 SGHRS and CDR2 YFSETQ. The CDR3 spells CASSSRTGVSTEAFF. Written as DNA, the CDR3 is TGCGCCAGCAGCTCCCGGACAGGGGTGTCCACTGAAGCTTTCTTT.

A few counts support this clonotype. The V and J genes are TRBV27 and TRBJ1-6, with no clear D. V shed 4 bases and J shed 9 bases, with 10 bases lying between them. The CDR3 has 13 amino acids. Looked up from germline, CDR1 is MNHEY and CDR2 is SMNVEV (reference sequence). This chain's CDR3 is CASSSNRASPLHF. CDR3 DNA: TGTGCCAGCAGTTCAAACCGAGCTTCACCCCTCCACTTT.

Many counts were recorded for this clonotype. The genes are TRBV5-5 and TRBJ2-3; D is unclear. The CDR3 sequence is 15 residues long. From germline, CDR1 is SGHKS and CDR2 YYEKEE (reference sequence). V was shortened by 4 bases and J by 0 bases, with 12 bases between the two germline ends. The CDR3: CASSPRLLSTDTQYF. The CDR3 DNA reads as TGTGCCAGCAGCCCCAGACTGCTTAGCACAGATACGCAGTATTTT. The variable domain in full, completed from reference TRBV5-5 and TRBJ2-3, reads DAGVTQSPTHLIKTRGQQVTLRCSPISGHKSVSWYQQVLGQGPQFIFQYYEKEERGRGNFPDRFSARQFPNYSSELNVNALLLGDSALYLCASSPRLLSTDTQYFGPGTRLTVL.

The V and J genes are TRBV12-3 or TRBV12-4 and TRBJ2-1, with TRBD2 identical over 9 bases. The V gene end was trimmed by 7 bases and the J gene end by 7 bases; junction bases not matched to a gene: 5. This CDR3 contains 13 residues. The CDR3 DNA sequence: TGTGCCAGCAAGGCGGGAGGGGGGAATGAGCAGTTCTTC. Translated, it gives CASKAGGGNEQFF.

V and J are TRBV5-1 and TRBJ2-6; D gene ambiguous. The germline gives CDR1 SGHRS, CDR2 YFSETQ. There are 18 residues in the CDR3. Trimming shortened V by 2 bases and J by 0 bases, and 15 bases separated the two germline ends. The CDR3 spells CASSLRRVASSGANVLTF. The DNA for the CDR3 is TGCGCCAGCAGCTTACGACGGGTGGCCTCCTCTGGGGCCAACGTCCTGACTTTC.

The sample holds many counts of this clonotype. The chain carries TRBV12-5 and TRBJ2-7, with D possibly being TRBD1 (5 bases). This CDR3 is 14 amino acids long. Germline CDR1 reads LGHNT; CDR2 reads FRNRAP. Trimming left V 6 bases short and J 2 bases short, with 14 bases between. The CDR3 DNA is TGTGCTAGTGGCCCCGCCCGACAGCCCTACGAGCAGTACTTC. Encoded protein: CASGPARQPYEQYF.

The chain recombines TRBV7-2 with TRBJ2-7; 7 nucleotides line up with TRBD1. The CDR3 has 14 residues. Germline values: CDR1 SGHTA, CDR2 FQGNSA. Trimming removed 3 bases from V and 3 bases from J; junction bases left unmatched: 5. Here the CDR3 DNA reads TGTGCCAGCAGCTTCCGGGGACAGAGCTACGAGCAGTACTTC. As protein: CASSFRGQSYEQYF.

The rearrangement uses TRBV7-2 and TRBJ2-1; 11 bases line up with TRBD2. This CDR3 region has 16 residues. Germline CDR1 reads SGHTA; CDR2 reads FQGNSA. Germline trimming cut 5 bases from V and 8 bases from J; bases unmatched to any gene: 11. DNA of the CDR3: TGTGCCAGCAGCCTATTACTAGCGGGAGCCCGCCATGAGCAGTTCTTC. Encoded protein: CASSLLLAGARHEQFF.

This clonotype is deemed medium-sized. The chain couples TRBV6-6 to TRBJ2-7; D call uncertain. Trimming took off 0 bases at V and 3 bases at J, with 3 bases between the two ends. In germline, CDR1 is MNHNY, CDR2 SVGAGI (reference sequence). The CDR3 contains 12 residues. The DNA of the CDR3 is TGTGCCAGCAGTTACTCCCGCTACGAGCAGTACTTC. As protein: CASSYSRYEQYF.

This clonotype appeared once. The V call is TRBV4-2, the J call TRBJ2-1; D call uncertain. With 0 bases removed from V and 6 bases from J, the gap between germline ends came to 9 bases. CDR1 and CDR2 from the germline V gene are LGHNA and YNFKEQ. This CDR3 is built from 14 residues. CDR3 protein: CASSQDLGRNEQFF. The CDR3, as DNA: TGTGCCAGCAGCCAAGATCTAGGCCGCAATGAGCAGTTCTTC.

The chain joins TRBV10-2 to TRBJ2-3; D unclear. The germline V and J ends were trimmed by 4 bases and 6 bases, with 8 bases remaining between them. The CDR3 covers 12 residues. Looked up from germline, CDR1 is WSHSY and CDR2 is SAAADI. The DNA for the CDR3 is TGCGCCAGCAGTGCGAAGGGTGATACGCAGTATTTT. It translates to CASSAKGDTQYF.

This clonotype ranks as medium-sized. This chain uses TRBV20-1 with TRBJ1-5, with 8 bases fitting TRBD1. The CDR3 spans 15 residues. The germline V gene has CDR1 DFQATT and CDR2 SNEGSKA (reference sequence). V shed 3 bases, J shed 5 bases, and the junction held 9 bases outside the gene matches. As DNA, the CDR3 is TGCAGTGCTAGGTCGCTCGGGACAGGTCATCAGCCCCAGCATTTT. This translates into CSARSLGTGHQPQHF.

The rearrangement joins TRBV5-1 to TRBJ2-1; D is perhaps TRBD1 or TRBD2 (5 bases each). The V end was cut by 3 bases, the J end by 2 bases, with 15 bases between. The CDR3 spans 16 residues. Germline CDR1 SGHRS, CDR2 YFSETQ. CDR3 loop: CASSWGQRAAYNEQFF. Written as DNA, the CDR3 is TGCGCCAGCAGCTGGGGCCAACGAGCGGCCTACAATGAGCAGTTCTTC.

The CDR3 sequence is CAISSLAGVLDEQYF. The CDR3 DNA sequence: TGTGCCATCAGTTCTCTAGCGGGAGTTCTCGACGAGCAGTACTTC. The chain carries TRBV10-3 and TRBJ2-7, with 10 bases aligning to TRBD2. Germline lookup yields CDR1 ENHRY and CDR2 SYGVKD. The CDR3 contains 15 residues. The trim removed 5 bases at V and 5 bases at J, leaving 9 bases unmatched.

This rearrangement joins TRBV7-3 to TRBJ2-2; D unclear. V was clipped by 5 bases and J by 6 bases, with 10 bases between them. The V gene's germline CDR1 is SGHTA and CDR2 FQGTGA. The CDR3 is made up of 13 amino acids. CDR3 amino acids: CASSPQSAGELFF. CDR3 nucleotides: TGTGCCAGCAGCCCCCAGTCAGCCGGGGAGCTGTTTTTT.

In its sample, this clonotype was seen a few times. This chain uses TRBV29-1 with TRBJ1-1; D unclear. V was trimmed by 4 bases and J by 0 bases, leaving 9 bases between them. This CDR3 spans 13 amino acids. Germline V gives CDR1 SQVTM, CDR2 ANQGSEA. The CDR3 DNA is TGCAGCGTTGTTTCAGGCATGAACACTGAAGCTTTCTTT. Protein product: CSVVSGMNTEAFF.

V is TRBV4-2 and J is TRBJ2-3; 10 bases agree with TRBD2. Trimming removed 0 bases from V and 0 bases from J; junction bases left unmatched: 12. The germline V gene encodes CDR1 LGHNA and CDR2 YNFKEQ. This CDR3 is 20 amino acids long. The CDR3 region is CASSQDPPRTSGGSTDTQYF. The DNA for the CDR3 is TGTGCCAGCAGCCAAGACCCCCCAAGGACTAGCGGAGGGAGCACAGATACGCAGTATTTT.

Relative to its sample, this clonotype is medium-sized. This chain connects TRBV29-1 to TRBJ2-1, with D uncertain. Trimming shortened V by 1 base and J by 0 bases, and 10 bases separated the two germline ends. The CDR3 covers 15 residues. CDR1 SQVTM and CDR2 ANQGSEA come from the germline V gene. The DNA for the CDR3 is TGCAGCGTTGAAGGAAGGAAAAGCTCCTACAATGAGCAGTTCTTC. Translation: CSVEGRKSSYNEQFF.

The chain uses TRBV6-6 and TRBJ2-7, with D possibly being TRBD1 or TRBD2 (5 bases each). The CDR3 is 13 amino acids. The germline CDR1 and CDR2 sequences are MNHNY and SVGAGI (reference sequence). Trimming cost V 8 bases and J 5 bases, with 16 bases left between them. CDR3 loop: CASGLTRGDEQYF. The CDR3, as DNA: TGTGCCAGCGGTCTCACCCGGGGCGACGAGCAGTACTTC.

The rearrangement links TRBV2 to TRBJ2-1; 16 nucleotides match TRBD2. CDR1 SNHLY and CDR2 FYNNEI come from the germline V gene. Unmatched junction bases numbered 26, after V lost 7 bases and J lost 8 bases. This CDR3 region has 22 residues. The CDR3 nucleotides are TGTGCCAGCAAATCGCCGGGACTAGCGGGAGGGCCTCTGGGTACAAGTATCTATGAGCAGTTCTTC. This sequence encodes CASKSPGLAGGPLGTSIYEQFF.

This chain links TRBV25-1 with TRBJ2-1; 8 nucleotides line up with TRBD2. The CDR3 is 12 amino acids. V gave up 11 bases and J gave up 6 bases; unmatched junction bases: 6. The germline gives CDR1 MGHDK, CDR2 SYGVNS. This chain's CDR3 is CAAGTRGNEQFF. In DNA form, the CDR3 reads TGTGCCGCCGGGACTAGGGGCAATGAGCAGTTCTTC.

The J gene is TRBJ1-3, the V gene TRBV9; D ambiguous. CDR3 length: 14 residues. The V end lost 4 bases, the J end lost 0 bases, and 8 bases lay between the germline ends. Germline V gene sequence: CDR1 SGDLS, CDR2 YYNGEE. Written as DNA, the CDR3 is TGTGCCAGCAGCCCAACGACCTCTGGAAACACCATATATTTT. It specifies CASSPTTSGNTIYF.